This T cell receptor (beta chain) was sequenced during a study of regulatory T cells in long-lasting Graves disease. This clonotype was counted many times. Its antigen is undetermined. General study results and limits: Among samples with persistent disease, TRBV28, TRBJ1-2 and TRBJ2-5 were favored. TCR diversity was lower in persistent than newly diagnosed Graves' disease.

Time point reported: newly diagnosed GD, antithyroid drugs for less than 3 months. RNA isolated from PBMCs was used to make the TCR library. The CDR3 sequence is 16 residues long. Per germline, CDR1 KGHSH and CDR2 LQKENI. The V gene lost 3 bases and the J gene lost 0 bases, with 11 bases spanning the gap. For TCR beta, libraries came from iRepertoire HTBI primers and Arm-PCR of CDR3 regions. TCRdb analysed the multiplex PCR reads with MiXCR anew, one entry per CDR3 protein. The profile shows about 360,000 distinct CDR3 sequences, around 15% of them singletons. Another study also made use of these data, one on T cells in Graves' hyperthyroidism and ophthalmopathy.

The TCR was taken from a woman aged 18-29 years with Graves disease. V gene TRBV18 combines with J gene TRBJ1-4; D is unclear. Sequenced here: peripheral blood mononuclear cells (PBMCs), sampled at new diagnosis, from a patient treated with antithyroid drugs. The CDR3 region has the DNA TGTGCCAGCTCACCCCGGCCCCTCGCAACTAATGAAAAACTGTTTTTT. Amino acids: CASSPRPLATNEKLFF.